This T cell receptor beta chain comes out of a study of T-cell memory formation after mild COVID-19. Each CDR3 protein is one row after TCRdb ran MiXCR on the 5' RACE reads. The sample has more than 400,000 distinct CDR3 sequences; 15% to 20% are singletons. CDR3 size: 12 residues. V was pared by 5 bases and J by 9 bases, with 4 bases of the junction left unmatched. The clonotype was recovered from an adult woman who had mild COVID-19 (a few samples of this study predate the infection). Cell type and time point are not known. The chain employs TRBV12-3 or TRBV12-4 and TRBJ1-2; the match to TRBD1 covers 9 bases. The material sequenced was PBMCs or a T cell subset sorted from them (not recorded which). CDR3 nucleotide sequence: TGTGCCAGCAGTCCCGGACAGGGGAGCTACACCTTC. Translated: CASSPGQGSYTF.